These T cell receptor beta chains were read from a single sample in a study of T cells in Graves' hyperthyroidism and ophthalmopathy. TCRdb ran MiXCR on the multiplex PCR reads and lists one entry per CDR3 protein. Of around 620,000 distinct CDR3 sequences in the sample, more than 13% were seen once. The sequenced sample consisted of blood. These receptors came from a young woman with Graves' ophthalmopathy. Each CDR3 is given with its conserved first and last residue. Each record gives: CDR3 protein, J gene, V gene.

CASRGTGQGAYEQYF TRBJ2-7 TRBV28
CASRGQGAFEQYF TRBJ2-7 TRBV6-1
CAISEGASGRLVDTQYF TRBJ2-3 TRBV10-3
CASSFPPKGDYGYTF TRBJ1-2 TRBV12-3/TRBV12-4
CASSRLAGRETQYF TRBJ2-5 TRBV2
CAVGAGGETQYF TRBJ2-5 TRBV30
CAYGQGDSPLHF TRBJ1-6 TRBV2
CATAAGETQYF TRBJ2-5 TRBV24-1
CSVEAGAGQSLLGTF TRBJ1-2 TRBV29-1
CASSPTGGTYNEQFF TRBJ2-1 TRBV7-9
CASSTSSGYSYNEQFF TRBJ2-1 TRBV5-4
CASSQVAATDTQYF TRBJ2-3 TRBV4-2
CAAPMPNTGELFF TRBJ2-2 TRBV30